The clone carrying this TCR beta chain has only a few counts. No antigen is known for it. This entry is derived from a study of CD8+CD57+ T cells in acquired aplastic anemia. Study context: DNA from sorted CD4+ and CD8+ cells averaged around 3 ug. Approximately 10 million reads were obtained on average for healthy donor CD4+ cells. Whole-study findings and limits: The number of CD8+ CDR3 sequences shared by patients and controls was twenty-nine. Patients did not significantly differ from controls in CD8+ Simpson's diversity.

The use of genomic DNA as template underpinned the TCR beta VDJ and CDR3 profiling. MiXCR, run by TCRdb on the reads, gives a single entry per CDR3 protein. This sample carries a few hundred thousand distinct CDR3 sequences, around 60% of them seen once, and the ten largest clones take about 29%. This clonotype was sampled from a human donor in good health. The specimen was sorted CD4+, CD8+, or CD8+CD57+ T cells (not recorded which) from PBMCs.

The CDR3 nucleotides read TGCAGTGCTAGAGATCTGGGGGCGGGAGGGCCTCCCGAGACCCAGTACTTC. The encoded protein is CSARDLGAGGPPETQYF. The chain is built from TRBV20-1 and TRBJ2-5; TRBD2 aligns across 9 bases. The CDR3 contains 17 residues. Germline loops: CDR1 DFQATT, CDR2 SNEGSKA (reference sequence). V shed 0 bases and J 5 bases; nucleotides not matched to a gene: 13.